A selection of T cell receptor beta chains follows, all from one sample in a study of cytomegalovirus exposure and HLA in healthy donors. The data were produced by immunoSEQ multiplex PCR, yet TCRdb's version contains in-frame clones alone and is incomplete. The sample consists of about 160,000 clones, roughly 95% of them appearing once. Sequenced input: PBMCs. The receptors come from a woman between 18 and 29 years old in good health and CMV-seronegative. Both conserved end residues are trimmed from each CDR3. Each record gives: CDR3 protein, D gene, CDR3 length, V gene. D genes are given only for firm matches.

SATRDSSYNEQF TRBD1 12 TRBV29-1
ASSSLAGAGSYNEQF TRBD2 15 TRBV7-6
ASSATADYGYT - 11 TRBV7-2
ASSLAGGYQPQH TRBD1 12 TRBV7-2
ASTGGNTEAF - 10 TRBV6-5
ASSLDPGLAAGEQF TRBD2 14 TRBV7-2
ASSLGAEGLGAF - 12 TRBV5-6
ASTPGYSGANVLT - 13 TRBV6-5
ASRPPGQGVHEQY TRBD1 13 TRBV4-1
ASGPGTSGSYEQY TRBD2 13 TRBV19
ASSQIEGSGGSYNEQF TRBD2 16 TRBV4-2
ASSLSHREYEQY - 12 TRBV7-9
ASSPQYQETQY - 11 TRBV4-1
ASSFLSGAVEAF - 12 TRBV5-6
AISEQEGAYEQY - 12 TRBV10-3
ASSVGQASYEQY TRBD1 12 TRBV7-8
ASSHPGQGFPEAF TRBD1 13 TRBV4-1
ASSPEQGAQEQY TRBD1 12 TRBV7-9
ASSQVPGQKNYGYT TRBD1 14 TRBV4-1
ASSPGQGADTQY TRBD1 12 TRBV18
ASSPTGEGLRQETQY - 15 TRBV5-4
ASSFAPTGAGGYT TRBD1 13 TRBV6-5
ASSRGTGGSTGELF TRBD1 14 TRBV13
ASSSKGQGATAGGYT TRBD1 15 TRBV5-4
AWSFGAKNIQY - 11 TRBV30
ASSNYRTGLNTEAF TRBD1 14 TRBV4-2
ASRGPLEHIQY - 11 TRBV6-1
ASSYSPQGYEQY - 12 TRBV6-5
ASSGRGLSYNEQF - 13 TRBV2
ASSPTGTGRYEQY TRBD1 13 TRBV27
ASKIQGSYEQY - 11 TRBV5-1
ASSLNTNTEAF - 11 TRBV7-2
ASSLATGEQY - 10 TRBV7-8
ASSVGGAGYNEQF - 13 TRBV9
ASSYSLANSGNTIY - 14 TRBV6-5
ASSLSGGPDTQY TRBD2 12 TRBV7-3
ASSLNRGGYNEQF TRBD2 13 TRBV7-3
ASSMAPGALGAF - 12 TRBV19
ASRQEINGLAGGLVPGELF TRBD2 19 TRBV5-1
ASSSTGGRGLQETQY TRBD2 15 TRBV5-6
ASTRTGAAQPQH - 12 TRBV2
ASSLFSGTGGRGYT TRBD1 14 TRBV7-2
AWSVRSGQGRVRETQY TRBD1 16 TRBV30
ASSPGGGFNTGELF - 14 TRBV6-6
ASSGGGTTMNTEAF - 14 TRBV7-8
ATTGLASGEQF - 11 TRBV5-1
ASSDLVAGVEETQY - 14 TRBV6-4
ASSPRQGAGNTIY TRBD1 13 TRBV7-2
ASSYGDRDTDTQY TRBD1 13 TRBV5-1
SVDPGQRNTEAF TRBD1 12 TRBV29-1
ASSQGTDPGNYGYT - 14 TRBV4-1
ASSPGTRNSPLH - 12 TRBV5-1
ASSRGSRGEETQY TRBD2 13 TRBV5-1
ASSTRLAYNYEQY TRBD2 13 TRBV5-6
ASSLQGAVLPRSNQPQH - 17 TRBV28
ASSPGGQGRF - 10 TRBV7-9
ASSYDRPGTGNTIY - 14 TRBV6-6